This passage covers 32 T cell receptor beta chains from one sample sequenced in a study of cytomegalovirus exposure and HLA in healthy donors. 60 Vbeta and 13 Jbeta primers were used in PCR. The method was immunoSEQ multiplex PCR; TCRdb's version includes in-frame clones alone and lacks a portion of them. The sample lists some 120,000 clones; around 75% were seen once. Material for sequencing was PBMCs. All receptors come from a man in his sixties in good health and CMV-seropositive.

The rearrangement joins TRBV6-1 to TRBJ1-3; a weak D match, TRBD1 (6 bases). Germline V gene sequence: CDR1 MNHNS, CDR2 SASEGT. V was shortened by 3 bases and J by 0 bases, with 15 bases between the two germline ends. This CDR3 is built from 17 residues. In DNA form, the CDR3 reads TGTGCCAGCAGTGACCAAGGACAGTTATACTCTGGAAACACCATATATTTT. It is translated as CASSDQGQLYSGNTIYF.

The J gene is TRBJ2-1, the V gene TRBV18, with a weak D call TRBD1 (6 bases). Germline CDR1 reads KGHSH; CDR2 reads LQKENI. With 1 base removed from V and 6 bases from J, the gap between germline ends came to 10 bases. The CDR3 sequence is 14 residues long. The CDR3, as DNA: TGTGCCAGCTCACCACGGGGACACACCAATGAGCAGTTCTTC. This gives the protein CASSPRGHTNEQFF.

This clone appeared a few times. The CDR3 DNA reads TGTGCCAGCAGGGGGACTAGCTCCTACGAGCAGTACTTC. Protein product: CASRGTSSYEQYF. The chain joins TRBV6-1 to TRBJ2-7, with 8 nucleotides matching TRBD2. The CDR3 consists of 13 residues. Germline CDR1 is MNHNS and CDR2 is SASEGT. Trimming cost V 6 bases and J 0 bases; bases outside gene matches: 1.

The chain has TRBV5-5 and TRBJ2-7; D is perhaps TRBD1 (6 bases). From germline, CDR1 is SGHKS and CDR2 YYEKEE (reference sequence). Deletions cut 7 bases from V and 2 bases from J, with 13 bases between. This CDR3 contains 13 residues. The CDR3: CASGNRAPYEQYF. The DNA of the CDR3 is TGTGCCAGCGGAAACAGGGCCCCCTACGAGCAGTACTTC. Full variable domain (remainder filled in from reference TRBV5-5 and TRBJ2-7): DAGVTQSPTHLIKTRGQQVTLRCSPISGHKSVSWYQQVLGQGPQFIFQYYEKEERGRGNFPDRFSARQFPNYSSELNVNALLLGDSALYLCASGNRAPYEQYFGPGTRLTVT.

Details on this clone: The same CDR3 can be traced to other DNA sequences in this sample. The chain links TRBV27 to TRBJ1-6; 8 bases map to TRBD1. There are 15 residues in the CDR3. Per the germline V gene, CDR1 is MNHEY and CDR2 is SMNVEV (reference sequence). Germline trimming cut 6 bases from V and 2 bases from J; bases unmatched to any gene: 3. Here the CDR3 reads CASSDRGPYNSPLHF. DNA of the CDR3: TGTGCCAGCAGCGACAGGGGTCCCTATAATTCACCCCTCCACTTT.

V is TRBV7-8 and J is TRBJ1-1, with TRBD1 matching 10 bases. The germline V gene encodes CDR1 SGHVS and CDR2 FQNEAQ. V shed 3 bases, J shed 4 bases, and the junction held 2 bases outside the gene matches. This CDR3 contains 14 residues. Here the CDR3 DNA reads TGTGCCAGCAGCTTGACAGGGGGCCTCACTGAAGCTTTCTTT. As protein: CASSLTGGLTEAFF.

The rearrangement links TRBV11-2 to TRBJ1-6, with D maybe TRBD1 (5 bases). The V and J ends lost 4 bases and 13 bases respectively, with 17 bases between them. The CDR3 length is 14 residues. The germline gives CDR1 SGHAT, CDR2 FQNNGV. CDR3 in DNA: TGTGCCAGCAGCTGGACCAATTCGGGGGTCCCCCTCCACTTT. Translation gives CASSWTNSGVPLHF.

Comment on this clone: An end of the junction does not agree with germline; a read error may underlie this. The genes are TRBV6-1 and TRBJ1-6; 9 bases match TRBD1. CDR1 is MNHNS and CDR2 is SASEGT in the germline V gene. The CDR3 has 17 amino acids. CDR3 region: CASSEVSGQGHMSPLHF. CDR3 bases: TGTGCCAGCAGCGAAGTCTCGGGACAGGGACATATGTCACCCCTCCACTTT.

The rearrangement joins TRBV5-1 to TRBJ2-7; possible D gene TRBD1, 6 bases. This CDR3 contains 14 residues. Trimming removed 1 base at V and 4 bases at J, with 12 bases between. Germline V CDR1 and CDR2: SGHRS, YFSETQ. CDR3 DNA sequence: TGCGCCAGCAGCTTGACAGGGCAGGGTTACGAGCAGTACTTC. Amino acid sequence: CASSLTGQGYEQYF.

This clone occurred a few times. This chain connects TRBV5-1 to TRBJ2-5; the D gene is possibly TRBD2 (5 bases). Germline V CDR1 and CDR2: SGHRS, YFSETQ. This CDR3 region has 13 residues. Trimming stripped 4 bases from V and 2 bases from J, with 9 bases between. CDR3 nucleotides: TGCGCCAGCAGCAAACTAGATCAAGAGACCCAGTACTTC. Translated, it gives CASSKLDQETQYF.

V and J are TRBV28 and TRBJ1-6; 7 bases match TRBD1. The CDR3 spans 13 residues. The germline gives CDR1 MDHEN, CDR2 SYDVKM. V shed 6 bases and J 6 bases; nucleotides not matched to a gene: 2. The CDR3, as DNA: TGTGCCAGCAGGTGGGACAGTAATTCACCCCTCCACTTT. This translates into CASRWDSNSPLHF. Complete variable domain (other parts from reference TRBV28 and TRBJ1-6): DVKVTQSSRYLVKRTGEKVFLECVQDMDHENMFWYRQDPGLGLRLIYFSYDVKMKEKGDIPEGYSVSREKKERFSLILESASTNQTSMYLCASRWDSNSPLHFGNGTRLTVT.

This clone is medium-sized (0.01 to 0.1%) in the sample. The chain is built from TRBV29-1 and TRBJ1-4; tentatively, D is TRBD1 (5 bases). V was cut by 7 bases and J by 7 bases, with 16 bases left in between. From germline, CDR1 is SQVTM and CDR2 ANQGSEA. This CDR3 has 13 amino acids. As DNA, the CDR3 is TGCAGCGCACAATCGGGGGGTGGTGAAAAACTGTTTTTT. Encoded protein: CSAQSGGGEKLFF.

CDR3 sequence (DNA): TGTGCCAGCAGCTTATGGGACAGGGGTACCTACGAGCAGTACTTC. Amino acid sequence: CASSLWDRGTYEQYF. The chain joins TRBV7-8 to TRBJ2-7; 10 positions match TRBD1. J was trimmed by 2 bases and V by 2 bases; bases with no gene match: 3. Germline V gene sequence: CDR1 SGHVS, CDR2 FQNEAQ. CDR3 length equals 15 residues.

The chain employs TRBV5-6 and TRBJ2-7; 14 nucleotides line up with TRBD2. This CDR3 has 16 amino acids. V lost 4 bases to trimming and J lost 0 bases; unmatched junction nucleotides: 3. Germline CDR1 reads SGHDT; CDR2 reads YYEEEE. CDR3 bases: TGTGCCAGCAGCCTGGGACTAGCGGGGGACTCCTACGAGCAGTACTTC. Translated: CASSLGLAGDSYEQYF.

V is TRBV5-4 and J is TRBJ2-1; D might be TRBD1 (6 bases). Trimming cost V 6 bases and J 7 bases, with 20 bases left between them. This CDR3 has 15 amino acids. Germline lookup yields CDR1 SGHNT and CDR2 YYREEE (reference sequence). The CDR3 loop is CASTKERGWSNEQFF. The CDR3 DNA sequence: TGTGCCAGCACCAAGGAGAGGGGGTGGTCGAATGAGCAGTTCTTC.

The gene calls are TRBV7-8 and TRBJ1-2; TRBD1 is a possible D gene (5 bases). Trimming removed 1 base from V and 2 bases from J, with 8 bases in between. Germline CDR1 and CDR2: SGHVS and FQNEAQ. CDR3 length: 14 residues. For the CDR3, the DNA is TGTGCCAGCAGCTTAGGACAGCTAAACTATGGCTACACCTTC. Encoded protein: CASSLGQLNYGYTF.

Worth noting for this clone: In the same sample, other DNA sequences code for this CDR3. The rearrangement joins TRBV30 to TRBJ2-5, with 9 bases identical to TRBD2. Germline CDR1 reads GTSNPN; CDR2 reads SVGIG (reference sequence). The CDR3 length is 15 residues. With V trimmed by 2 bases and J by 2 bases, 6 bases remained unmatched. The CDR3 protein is CAWSRLAGGQETQYF. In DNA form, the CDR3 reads TGTGCCTGGAGTAGACTGGCGGGGGGGCAAGAGACCCAGTACTTC. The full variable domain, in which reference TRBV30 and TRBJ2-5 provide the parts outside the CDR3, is SQTIHQWPATLVQPVGSPLSLECTVEGTSNPNLYWYRQAAGRGLQLLFYSVGIGQISSEVPQNLSASRPQDRQFILSSKKLLLSDSGFYLCAWSRLAGGQETQYFGPGTRLLVL.

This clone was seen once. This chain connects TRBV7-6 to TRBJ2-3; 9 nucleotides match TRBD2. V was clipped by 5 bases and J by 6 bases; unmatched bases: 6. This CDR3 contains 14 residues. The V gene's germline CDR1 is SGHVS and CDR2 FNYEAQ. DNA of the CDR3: TGTGCCAGCAGCCCCGGGACTAGCTCGGATACGCAGTATTTT. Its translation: CASSPGTSSDTQYF. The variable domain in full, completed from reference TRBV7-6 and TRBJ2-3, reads GAGVSQSPRYKVTKRGQDVALRCDPISGHVSLYWYRQALGQGPEFLTYFNYEAQQDKSGLPNDRFSAERPEGSISTLTIQRTEQRDSAMYRCASSPGTSSDTQYFGPGTRLTVL.

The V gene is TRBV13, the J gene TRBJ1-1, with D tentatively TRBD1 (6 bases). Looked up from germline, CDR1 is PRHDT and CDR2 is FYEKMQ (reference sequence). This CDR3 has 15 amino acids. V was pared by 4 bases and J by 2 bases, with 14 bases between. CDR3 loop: CASSSNWGGNTEAFF. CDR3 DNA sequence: TGTGCCAGCAGCTCCAATTGGGGGGGCAACACTGAAGCTTTCTTT.

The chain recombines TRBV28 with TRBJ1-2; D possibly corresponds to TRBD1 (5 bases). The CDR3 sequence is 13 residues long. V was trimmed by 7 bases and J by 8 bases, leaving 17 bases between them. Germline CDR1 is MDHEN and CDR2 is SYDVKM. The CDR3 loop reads CASTRGEARGYTF. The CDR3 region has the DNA TGTGCCAGCACCCGAGGGGAGGCGCGGGGCTACACCTTC.

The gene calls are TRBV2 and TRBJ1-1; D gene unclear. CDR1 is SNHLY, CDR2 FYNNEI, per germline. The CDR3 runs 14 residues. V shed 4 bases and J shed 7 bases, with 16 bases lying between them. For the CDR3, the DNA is TGTGCCAGCAGTGCGGGGAGGCAACTTATTGAAGCTTTCTTT. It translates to CASSAGRQLIEAFF.

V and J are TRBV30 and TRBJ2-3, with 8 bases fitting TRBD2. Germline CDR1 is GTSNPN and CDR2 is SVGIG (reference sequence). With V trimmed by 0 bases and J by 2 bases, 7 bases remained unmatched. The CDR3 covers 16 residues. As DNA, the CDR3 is TGTGCCTGGAGTGTACGGCGGGGGGCCCTCACAGATACGCAGTATTTT. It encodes CAWSVRRGALTDTQYF. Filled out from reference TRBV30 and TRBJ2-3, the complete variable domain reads SQTIHQWPATLVQPVGSPLSLECTVEGTSNPNLYWYRQAAGRGLQLLFYSVGIGQISSEVPQNLSASRPQDRQFILSSKKLLLSDSGFYLCAWSVRRGALTDTQYFGPGTRLTVL.

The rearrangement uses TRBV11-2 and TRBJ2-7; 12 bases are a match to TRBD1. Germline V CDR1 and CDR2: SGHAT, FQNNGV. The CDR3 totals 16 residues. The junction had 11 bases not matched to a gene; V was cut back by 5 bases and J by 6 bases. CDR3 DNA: TGTGCCAGCAGCCCGCGGGACAGGGGGCTTTTTGGCGAGCAGTACTTC. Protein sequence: CASSPRDRGLFGEQYF.

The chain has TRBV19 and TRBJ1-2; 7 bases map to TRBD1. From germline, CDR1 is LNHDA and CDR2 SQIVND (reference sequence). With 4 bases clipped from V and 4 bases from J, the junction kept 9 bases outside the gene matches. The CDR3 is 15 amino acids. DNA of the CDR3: TGTGCCAGTAGTAGGGGGGACAGCGCCTTCTATGGCTACACCTTC. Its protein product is CASSRGDSAFYGYTF.

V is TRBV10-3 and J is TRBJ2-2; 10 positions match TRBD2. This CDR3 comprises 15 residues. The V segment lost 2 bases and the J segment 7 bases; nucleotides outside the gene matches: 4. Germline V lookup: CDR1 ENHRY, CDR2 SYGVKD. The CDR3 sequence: CAISEMGLASGELFF. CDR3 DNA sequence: TGTGCCATCAGTGAGATGGGACTAGCGAGCGGGGAGCTGTTTTTT.

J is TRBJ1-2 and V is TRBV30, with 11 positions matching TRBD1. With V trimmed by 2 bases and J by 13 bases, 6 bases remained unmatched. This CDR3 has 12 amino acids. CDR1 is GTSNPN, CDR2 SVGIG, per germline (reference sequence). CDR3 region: CAWSPGQGVPTF. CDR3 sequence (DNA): TGTGCCTGGAGTCCGGGACAGGGGGTCCCCACCTTC.

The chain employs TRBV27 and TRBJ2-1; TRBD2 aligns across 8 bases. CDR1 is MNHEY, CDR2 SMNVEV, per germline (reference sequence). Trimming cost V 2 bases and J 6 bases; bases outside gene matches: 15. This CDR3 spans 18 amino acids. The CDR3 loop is CASSLAVSNGGAANEQFF. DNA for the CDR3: TGTGCCAGCAGTTTAGCGGTCTCAAACGGGGGGGCCGCCAATGAGCAGTTCTTC.

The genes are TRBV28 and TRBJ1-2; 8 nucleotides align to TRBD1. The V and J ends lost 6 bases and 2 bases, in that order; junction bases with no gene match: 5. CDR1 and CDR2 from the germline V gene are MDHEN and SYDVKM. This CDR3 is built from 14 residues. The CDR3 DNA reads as TGTGCCAGCAGACCCGGACAGGGCAACTATGGCTACACCTTC. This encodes CASRPGQGNYGYTF.

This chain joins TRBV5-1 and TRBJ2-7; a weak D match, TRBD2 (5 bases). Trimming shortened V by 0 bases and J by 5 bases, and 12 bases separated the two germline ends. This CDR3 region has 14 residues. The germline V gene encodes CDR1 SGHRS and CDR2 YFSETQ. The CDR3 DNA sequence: TGCGCCAGCAGCTTGGCCGAGAGGGAAGACGAGCAGTACTTC. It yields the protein CASSLAEREDEQYF.

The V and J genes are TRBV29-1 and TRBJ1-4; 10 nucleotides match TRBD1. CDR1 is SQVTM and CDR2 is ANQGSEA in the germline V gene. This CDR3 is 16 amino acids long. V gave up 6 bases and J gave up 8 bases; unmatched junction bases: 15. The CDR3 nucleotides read TGCAGCGTGCCTACCCGGGACAGGGGCTGGGAGGAAAAACTGTTTTTT. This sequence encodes CSVPTRDRGWEEKLFF.

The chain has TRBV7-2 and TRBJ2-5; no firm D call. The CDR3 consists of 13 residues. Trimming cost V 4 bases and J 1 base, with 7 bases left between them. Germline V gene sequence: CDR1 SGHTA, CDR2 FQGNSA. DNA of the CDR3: TGTGCCAGCAGCTGGGCAGCCCAAGAGACCCAGTACTTC. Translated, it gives CASSWAAQETQYF.

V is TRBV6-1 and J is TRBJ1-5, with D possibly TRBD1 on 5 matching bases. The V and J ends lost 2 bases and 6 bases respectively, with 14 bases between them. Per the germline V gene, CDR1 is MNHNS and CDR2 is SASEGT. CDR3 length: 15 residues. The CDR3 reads CASSEPIFRVQPQHF. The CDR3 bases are TGTGCCAGCAGTGAACCGATTTTCAGGGTTCAGCCCCAGCATTTT.